Following are 11 T cell receptor beta chains from one sample sequenced in a study of blood T cell repertoires in COVID-19. The data were produced by immunoSEQ multiplex PCR, yet TCRdb's version contains in-frame clones alone and is incomplete. Among 100,000 to 150,000 clones listed, over 75% were seen once. The material sequenced was peripheral blood. These receptors were collected from a man aged 25-45 years with COVID-19, enrolled during active disease.

This clone was counted a few times. V is TRBV11-2 and J is TRBJ1-2; 9 bases are a match to TRBD1. The CDR3 sequence is 16 residues long. V shed 5 bases, J shed 6 bases, and the junction held 13 bases outside the gene matches. Germline-derived CDR1 and CDR2 are SGHAT and FQNNGV. CDR3 residues: CASSPRLQGARDGYTF. The CDR3 DNA reads TGTGCCAGCAGCCCAAGATTACAGGGGGCACGGGATGGCTACACCTTC.

The rearrangement links TRBV28 to TRBJ1-4, with 10 positions matching TRBD1. Trimming took 4 bases from V and 0 from J; bases not matched to a gene: 11. Germline V lookup: CDR1 MDHEN, CDR2 SYDVKM. This CDR3 has 19 residues. The CDR3 protein is CASSSGGPGQGTTNEKLFF. For the CDR3, the DNA is TGTGCCAGCAGTTCAGGGGGCCCGGGACAGGGGACAACTAATGAAAAACTGTTTTTT.

The V gene is TRBV27, the J gene TRBJ2-7, with a weak D call TRBD2 (6 bases). V lost 0 bases and J 2 bases, leaving 11 bases between the germline ends. Germline-derived CDR1 and CDR2 are MNHEY and SMNVEV (reference sequence). CDR3 size: 15 residues. The CDR3 loop reads CASSLSGTLTYEQYF. The DNA of the CDR3 is TGTGCCAGCAGTTTATCCGGGACTCTAACCTACGAGCAGTACTTC.

About this clone itself: The DNA is omitted, as the CDR3 cannot be located on it reliably, and the CDR3 follows TCRdb's listing. J is TRBJ2-7 and V is TRBV21-1; TRBD2 is the table's D call and was not checked against the DNA. TRBV21-1 is reported as a pseudogene. The CDR3 has 15 amino acids, counting both end residues. CDR3 loop: CASSLWAGGSYEQYF.

This sequence joins TRBV19 and TRBJ1-1; weak D call: TRBD1 (6 bases). Trimming left V 5 bases short and J 1 base short, with 14 bases between. From germline, CDR1 is LNHDA and CDR2 SQIVND (reference sequence). CDR3 size: 15 residues. The DNA of the CDR3 is TGTGCCAGTAGTCCCCTAAACAGGGAGAACACTGAAGCTTTCTTT. Its protein product is CASSPLNRENTEAFF.

The chain employs TRBV12-3 or TRBV12-4 and TRBJ1-2, with 7 bases fitting TRBD1. V gave up 4 bases and J gave up 8 bases; unmatched junction bases: 1. CDR3 length equals 11 residues. This chain's CDR3 is CASSSDRGYTF. In DNA form, the CDR3 reads TGTGCCAGCAGTTCGGACAGGGGCTACACCTTC.

The chain is built from TRBV28 and TRBJ2-2, with 8 positions matching TRBD2. From germline, CDR1 is MDHEN and CDR2 SYDVKM. After removal of 2 bases from V and 7 bases from J, the junction contained 12 bases not matched to a gene. The CDR3 runs to 17 residues. Written as DNA, the CDR3 is TGTGCCAGCAGTTTACGCGGAGCGGGAGATCAGGTCGGGGAGCTGTTTTTT. Its protein product is CASSLRGAGDQVGELFF. The whole variable domain, filled in from reference TRBV28 and TRBJ2-2, reads DVKVTQSSRYLVKRTGEKVFLECVQDMDHENMFWYRQDPGLGLRLIYFSYDVKMKEKGDIPEGYSVSREKKERFSLILESASTNQTSMYLCASSLRGAGDQVGELFFGEGSRLTVL.

The chain recombines TRBV11-3 with TRBJ1-1, with D possibly matching TRBD1 (6 bases). V was trimmed by 4 bases and J by 7 bases, leaving 19 bases between them. In germline, CDR1 is SGHNT, CDR2 YENEEA. The CDR3 spans 15 residues. CDR3 DNA sequence: TGTGCCAGCAGCTATTTGAGGGGGGGTAGAGGTGAAGCTTTCTTT. Protein sequence: CASSYLRGGRGEAFF.

The chain's CDR3 is CASSFFLGSPEAFF. The CDR3 bases are TGCGCCAGCAGCTTTTTTTTGGGGAGCCCTGAAGCTTTCTTT. The chain employs TRBV5-1 and TRBJ1-1; D is uncertain. Germline V gives CDR1 SGHRS, CDR2 YFSETQ. Trimming shortened V by 2 bases and J by 6 bases, and 14 bases separated the two germline ends. CDR3 size: 14 residues.

The chain is built from TRBV3-1 (or the pseudogene TRBV3-2) and TRBJ1-3; D ambiguous. The CDR3 runs 14 residues. Germline V gene sequence: CDR1 LGHDT, CDR2 YNNKEL (reference sequence). V lost 2 bases and J lost 7, with 12 bases in between. CDR3 protein: CASSQSDTPNTIYF. The CDR3 nucleotides are TGTGCCAGCAGCCAAAGCGATACGCCTAACACCATATATTTT.

The J gene is TRBJ1-1, the V gene TRBV3-1 (or the pseudogene TRBV3-2); 10 nucleotides line up with TRBD1. V lost 0 bases, J lost 5 bases, and 6 bases stayed unmatched. The CDR3 totals 16 residues. CDR1 and CDR2 from the germline V gene are LGHDT and YNNKEL (reference sequence). The CDR3 spells CASSQESGQGTTEAFF. The CDR3, as DNA: TGTGCCAGCAGCCAAGAGTCGGGACAGGGGACGACTGAAGCTTTCTTT.